This T cell receptor (beta chain) was identified during a study of human thymus T cells. This clone is a singleton in its sample. Assay used: immunoSEQ multiplex PCR; TCRdb lists only in-frame clones, some missing. The table lists 45,000 to 75,000 clones, 94% of them singletons. During surgery, about 0.5-1 mL peripheral blood was drawn from four of eight donors. Trimming stripped 3 bases from V and 1 base from J, with 9 bases between. Germline values: CDR1 ENHRY, CDR2 SYGVKD. The CDR3 length is 14 residues. This sequence joins TRBV10-3 and TRBJ1-1; D may be TRBD1 (5 bases). The source is a boy younger than two with a congenital heart defect but otherwise immunologically healthy. Sequencing was done on a sample of blood. The CDR3 region is CAISEGGANTEAFF. CDR3 bases: TGTGCCATCAGTGAAGGAGGGGCGAACACTGAAGCTTTCTTT.